These 24 T cell receptor beta chains share one sample of origin, sequenced in a study of blood T cells in healthy people across ages. A second roughly 6 to 11 cycle PCR used barcoded and J-beta primers. TCRdb re-called the 5' RACE reads through MiXCR, storing one row per CDR3 protein. The repertoire has 850,000 to 1,000,000 distinct CDR3 sequences, about 51% of them found once; the top ten carry around a fifth. Material for sequencing was blood. All receptors come from an older woman in good health.

This clonotype was observed a few times. The chain joins TRBV4-1 to TRBJ2-3; D ambiguous. This CDR3 comprises 11 residues. V lost 1 base, J lost 8 bases, and 4 bases lay in between. Per the germline V gene, CDR1 is MGHRA and CDR2 is YSYEKL. This CDR3 is CASSQASTQYF. The DNA of the CDR3 is TGCGCCAGCAGCCAAGCGAGTACGCAGTATTTT.

This clonotype is a singleton in its sample. The rearrangement joins TRBV20-1 to TRBJ2-4; tentatively, D is TRBD1 or TRBD2 (5 bases each). The J call is uncertain, as TRBJ2-5 better fits the DNA end. The CDR3 extends over 16 amino acids. Germline loops: CDR1 DFQATT, CDR2 SNEGSKA (reference sequence). CDR3 residues: CSAIWGLNGVFETQYF. The CDR3 nucleotides are TGCAGTGCTATCTGGGGGTTGAATGGGGTCTTCGAGACCCAGTACTTC.

This chain links TRBV27 with TRBJ2-7; either TRBD1 or TRBD2 may fit D (5 bases each). The CDR3 length is 13 residues. The ends were cut back, 6 bases at V and 8 bases at J, with 17 bases in the middle. CDR1 and CDR2 (germline): MNHEY, SMNVEV (reference sequence). The CDR3 is CASSRGDLAKQYF. CDR3 DNA sequence: TGTGCCAGCAGCCGAGGGGATCTGGCCAAGCAGTACTTC.

The chain joins TRBV5-1 to TRBJ2-3, with D possibly matching TRBD2 (6 bases). The CDR3 is 15 residues long. Looked up from germline, CDR1 is SGHRS and CDR2 is YFSETQ. Between the trimmed V and J ends, which lost 2 bases and 0 bases, there was a span of 10 bases. The CDR3 DNA sequence: TGCGCCAGCAGCTTTGGGAGCGGGAGCACAGATACGCAGTATTTT. Protein sequence: CASSFGSGSTDTQYF. The whole variable domain, remainder taken from reference TRBV5-1 and TRBJ2-3, is KAGVTQTPRYLIKTRGQQVTLSCSPISGHRSVSWYQQTPGQGLQFLFEYFSETQRNKGNFPGRFSGRQFSNSRSEMNVSTLELGDSALYLCASSFGSGSTDTQYFGPGTRLTVL.

The chain recombines TRBV4-1 with TRBJ1-1; D may be TRBD1 (6 bases). The CDR3 totals 16 residues. Trimming cost V 0 bases and J 8 bases, with 19 bases left between them. Germline V gene sequence: CDR1 MGHRA, CDR2 YSYEKL. CDR3 DNA sequence: TGCGCCAGCAGCCAAGATGGGGGGCGGTTAGGGACCGAAGCTTTCTTT. It encodes CASSQDGGRLGTEAFF.

Only a few counts were recorded for this clonotype. The chain has TRBV6-5 and TRBJ2-5, with 7 bases fitting TRBD1. The J call may be incorrect, as the DNA end agrees better with TRBJ2-7. Germline CDR1 MNHEY, CDR2 SVGAGI. The CDR3 consists of 15 residues. CDR3 bases: TGTGCCAGCAGTTACTCGAGCAGGGGGTCGTACGAGCAGTACTTC. Translated: CASSYSSRGSYEQYF.

The CDR3 sequence is CASSLGAGQRNYEQYF. DNA of the CDR3: TGTGCCAGCAGTCTAGGAGCGGGACAGAGGAACTACGAGCAGTACTTC. The chain has TRBV27 and TRBJ2-7; possibly TRBD1 or TRBD2 for D (7 bases each). The ends were cut back, 5 bases at V and 3 bases at J, with 20 bases in the middle. This CDR3 has 16 amino acids. The germline CDR1 and CDR2 sequences are MNHEY and SMNVEV (reference sequence).

This clonotype was detected a few times. The V and J genes are TRBV27 and TRBJ2-7; 9 bases line up with TRBD2. Germline values: CDR1 MNHEY, CDR2 SMNVEV (reference sequence). Germline trimming cut 1 base from V and 5 bases from J; bases unmatched to any gene: 3. CDR3 length equals 14 residues. The CDR3 DNA sequence: TGTGCCAGCAGTTTATTCCGGACTAGCGACGAGCAGTACTTC. As protein: CASSLFRTSDEQYF.

This clonotype was recorded a few times. This sequence joins TRBV15 and TRBJ2-3, with 8 bases that match TRBD1. This CDR3 is built from 16 residues. CDR1 LNHNV and CDR2 YYDKDF come from the germline V gene (reference sequence). V shed 3 bases and J 1 base; nucleotides not matched to a gene: 6. CDR3 in amino acids: CATSRAQGAGTDTQYF. DNA of the CDR3: TGTGCCACCAGCAGGGCCCAGGGGGCTGGCACAGATACGCAGTATTTT. Supplemented by reference TRBV15 and TRBJ2-3, the full variable domain reads DAMVIQNPRYQVTQFGKPVTLSCSQTLNHNVMYWYQQKSSQAPKLLFHYYDKDFNNEADTPDNFQSRRPNTSFCFLDIRSPGLGDTAMYLCATSRAQGAGTDTQYFGPGTRLTVL.

Regarding this clonotype: A much bigger clone sits one base away, suggesting this may be a read error. The CDR3 DNA reads TGCAGCGTTGGGAGCCAGGGACAGCCGCCGTACTTC. Translated, it gives CSVGSQGQPPYF. The chain has TRBV29-1 and TRBJ2-5, with 7 bases identical to TRBD1. The CDR3 has 12 amino acids. Unmatched junction bases numbered 12, after V lost 4 bases and J lost 13 bases. The germline gives CDR1 SQVTM, CDR2 ANQGSEA.

The chain combines TRBV4-2 with TRBJ2-7; 14 bases fit TRBD2. The CDR3 is 18 amino acids. Per the germline V gene, CDR1 is LGHNA and CDR2 is YNFKEQ. Losses at the gene ends were 2 bases for V and 1 base for J; bases not matched to a gene: 7. CDR3 residues: CASSQSGLAGVLSYEQYF. The CDR3 coding sequence is TGTGCCAGCAGCCAATCGGGACTAGCGGGAGTCCTGTCCTACGAGCAGTACTTC.

The gene calls are TRBV28 and TRBJ2-1; TRBD2 is a possible D gene (5 bases). V lost 4 bases and J lost 5, with 18 bases in between. Per the germline V gene, CDR1 is MDHEN and CDR2 is SYDVKM. The CDR3 totals 16 residues. CDR3 sequence (DNA): TGTGCCAGCAGTTCCGGGATCCGAAAAAGAAACAATGAGCAGTTCTTC. This gives the protein CASSSGIRKRNNEQFF. Filled out from reference TRBV28 and TRBJ2-1, the complete variable domain reads DVKVTQSSRYLVKRTGEKVFLECVQDMDHENMFWYRQDPGLGLRLIYFSYDVKMKEKGDIPEGYSVSREKKERFSLILESASTNQTSMYLCASSSGIRKRNNEQFFGPGTRLTVL.

The V and J genes are TRBV28 and TRBJ2-1, with 13 nucleotides matching TRBD2. Looked up from germline, CDR1 is MDHEN and CDR2 is SYDVKM. The CDR3 is 17 amino acids. Trimming removed 5 bases from V and 4 bases from J; junction bases left unmatched: 8. This CDR3 is CASSPLGTSGMYNEQFF. The CDR3 region has the DNA TGTGCCAGCAGTCCCCTCGGGACTAGCGGGATGTACAATGAGCAGTTCTTC.

The gene calls are TRBV4-1 and TRBJ2-6, with D maybe TRBD1 (6 bases). Germline lookup yields CDR1 MGHRA and CDR2 YSYEKL. This CDR3 region has 20 residues. V was shortened by 1 base and J by 2 bases, with 21 bases between the two germline ends. CDR3 sequence (DNA): TGCGCCAGCAGCCAAGGCGATGCCAGGGGCCCAACCCCTGGGGCCAACGTCCTGACTTTC. It is translated as CASSQGDARGPTPGANVLTF.

The table lists this clonotype with a few counts. The rearrangement joins TRBV27 to TRBJ2-3, with TRBD2 as a possible D gene (6 bases). The CDR3 spans 15 residues. The germline CDR1 and CDR2 sequences are MNHEY and SMNVEV (reference sequence). Deletions cut 4 bases from V and 4 bases from J, with 15 bases between. CDR3 residues: CASSSSSVGSDTQYF. In DNA form, the CDR3 reads TGTGCCAGCAGTTCGTCTAGCGTCGGCTCAGATACGCAGTATTTT.

This chain joins TRBV7-9 and TRBJ2-5, with a weak D call TRBD1 (6 bases). Looked up from germline, CDR1 is SEHNR and CDR2 is FQNEAQ (reference sequence). CDR3 length equals 14 residues. The germline V and J ends were trimmed by 5 bases and 3 bases, with 13 bases remaining between them. In nucleotides, the CDR3 is TGTGCCAGCAGCCGCGCCCGGACAGAAGAGACCCAGTACTTC. Protein product: CASSRARTEETQYF.

The chain couples TRBV27 to TRBJ2-6; D is unresolved. The CDR3 has 19 residues. Germline V gene sequence: CDR1 MNHEY, CDR2 SMNVEV (reference sequence). Trimming shortened V by 3 bases and J by 0 bases, and 18 bases separated the two germline ends. The CDR3 sequence: CASSFRHWAPSSGANVLTF. The CDR3 DNA follows: TGTGCCAGCAGTTTCCGACACTGGGCCCCGTCCTCTGGGGCCAACGTCCTGACTTTC.

The chain combines TRBV29-1 with TRBJ2-1, with TRBD2 matching 11 bases. The J segment lost 9 bases and the V segment lost 4 bases, leaving 5 bases of the junction unmatched. The CDR3 contains 13 residues. Germline CDR1 reads SQVTM; CDR2 reads ANQGSEA. The CDR3 spells CSVGTSGRGEQFF. The CDR3 region has the DNA TGCAGCGTTGGCACTAGCGGGAGAGGTGAGCAGTTCTTC.

The chain joins TRBV4-1 to TRBJ2-1; 7 bases match TRBD1. CDR3 size: 14 residues. In germline, CDR1 is MGHRA, CDR2 YSYEKL. The V segment lost 3 bases and the J segment 5 bases; nucleotides outside the gene matches: 4. The CDR3 is CASSHRQGDNEQFF. The CDR3 DNA reads TGCGCCAGCAGCCATCGGCAGGGGGACAATGAGCAGTTCTTC.

This CDR3 reads CASSLGGRYYNEQFF. The CDR3 DNA sequence: TGTGCCAGCAGCTTGGGCGGTCGCTACTACAATGAGCAGTTCTTC. V is TRBV7-9 and J is TRBJ2-1; D gene unclear. V lost 3 bases and J 3 bases, leaving 12 bases between the germline ends. The CDR3 length is 15 residues. Germline CDR1 reads SEHNR; CDR2 reads FQNEAQ (reference sequence).

V and J are TRBV29-1 and TRBJ1-4; D is uncertain. Trimming removed 5 bases at V and 2 bases at J, with 9 bases between. This CDR3 spans 13 amino acids. The germline CDR1 and CDR2 sequences are SQVTM and ANQGSEA. The CDR3 spells CSVLRWTNEKLFF. CDR3 DNA: TGCAGCGTTCTACGGTGGACTAATGAAAAACTGTTTTTT.

The rearrangement joins TRBV4-2 to TRBJ1-4; D unclear. Trimming shortened V by 3 bases and J by 12 bases, and 26 bases separated the two germline ends. Germline loops: CDR1 LGHNA, CDR2 YNFKEQ. CDR3 length: 17 amino acids. Here the CDR3 reads CASSQDVGGHTPRELFF. The CDR3 DNA is TGTGCCAGCAGCCAGGACGTCGGTGGGCACACGCCAAGGGAACTGTTTTTT.

The rearrangement links TRBV7-9 to TRBJ1-2; 9 bases are shared with TRBD1. The germline V gene has CDR1 SEHNR and CDR2 FQNEAQ (reference sequence). J was trimmed by 4 bases and V by 4 bases; bases with no gene match: 10. CDR3 length: 16 residues. CDR3 in amino acids: CASSSTEQGAVYGYTF. The CDR3, as DNA: TGTGCCAGCAGCTCGACCGAACAGGGGGCCGTCTATGGCTACACCTTC.

This chain uses TRBV7-2 with TRBJ2-5; 7 nucleotides match TRBD2. Germline values: CDR1 SGHTA, CDR2 FQGNSA. V dropped 2 bases and J dropped 7; count of bases not matched to a gene: 10. The CDR3 spans 15 residues. The CDR3 is CASSLRASGEGTQYF. Here the CDR3 DNA reads TGTGCCAGCAGCTTAAGGGCTAGCGGAGAAGGGACCCAGTACTTC.